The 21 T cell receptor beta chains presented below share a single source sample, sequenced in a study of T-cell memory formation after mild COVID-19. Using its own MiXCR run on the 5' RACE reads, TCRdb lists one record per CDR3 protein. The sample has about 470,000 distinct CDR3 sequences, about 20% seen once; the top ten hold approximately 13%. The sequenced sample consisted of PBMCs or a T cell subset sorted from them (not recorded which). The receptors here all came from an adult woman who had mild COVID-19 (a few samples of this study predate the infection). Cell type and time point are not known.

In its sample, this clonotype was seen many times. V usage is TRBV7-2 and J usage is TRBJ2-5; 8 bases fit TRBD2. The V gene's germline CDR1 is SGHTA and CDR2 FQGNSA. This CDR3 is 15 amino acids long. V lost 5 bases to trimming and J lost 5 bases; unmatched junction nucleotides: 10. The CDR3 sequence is CASSHPGGAMETQYF. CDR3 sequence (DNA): TGTGCCAGCAGCCACCCGGGGGGGGCGATGGAGACCCAGTACTTC.

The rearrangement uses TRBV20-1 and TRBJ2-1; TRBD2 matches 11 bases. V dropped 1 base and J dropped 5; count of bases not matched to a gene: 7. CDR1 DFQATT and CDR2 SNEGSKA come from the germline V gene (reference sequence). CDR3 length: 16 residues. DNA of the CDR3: TGCAGTGCTAGAGCGTTACTAGCGGGAGAGAACAATGAGCAGTTCTTC. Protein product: CSARALLAGENNEQFF.

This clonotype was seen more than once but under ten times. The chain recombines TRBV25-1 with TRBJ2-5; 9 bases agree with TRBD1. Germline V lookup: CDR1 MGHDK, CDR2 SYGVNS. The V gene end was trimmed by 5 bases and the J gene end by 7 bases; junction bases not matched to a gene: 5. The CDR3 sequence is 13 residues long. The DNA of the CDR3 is TGTGCCAGCAGTAATACAGGGGGCAGGACCCAGTACTTC. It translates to CASSNTGGRTQYF. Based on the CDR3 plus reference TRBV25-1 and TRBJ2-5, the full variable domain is EADIYQTPRYLVIGTGKKITLECSQTMGHDKMYWYQQDPGMELHLIHYSYGVNSTEKGDLSSESTVSRIRTEHFPLTLESARPSHTSQYLCASSNTGGRTQYFGPGTRLLVL.

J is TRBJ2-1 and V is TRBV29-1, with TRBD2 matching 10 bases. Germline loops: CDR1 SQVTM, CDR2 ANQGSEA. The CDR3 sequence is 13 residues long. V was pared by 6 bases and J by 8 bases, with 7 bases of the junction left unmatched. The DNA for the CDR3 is TGCAGCGTCCTAGCGGGAGCTCTCGATGAGCAGTTCTTC. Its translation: CSVLAGALDEQFF.

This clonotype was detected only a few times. The CDR3 spells CASSMIAGDYEQYF. DNA of the CDR3: TGTGCCAGTAGTATGATAGCAGGAGACTACGAGCAGTACTTC. The rearrangement joins TRBV19 to TRBJ2-7; D is ambiguous. V shed 3 bases and J shed 3 bases, with 12 bases lying between them. Germline values: CDR1 LNHDA, CDR2 SQIVND (reference sequence). The CDR3 spans 14 residues.

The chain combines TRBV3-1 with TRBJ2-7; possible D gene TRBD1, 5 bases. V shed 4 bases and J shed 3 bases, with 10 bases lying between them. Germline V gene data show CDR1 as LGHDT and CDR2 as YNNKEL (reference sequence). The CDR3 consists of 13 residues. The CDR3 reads CASSPGHHYEQYF. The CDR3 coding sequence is TGTGCCAGCAGCCCCGGACACCACTACGAGCAGTACTTC.

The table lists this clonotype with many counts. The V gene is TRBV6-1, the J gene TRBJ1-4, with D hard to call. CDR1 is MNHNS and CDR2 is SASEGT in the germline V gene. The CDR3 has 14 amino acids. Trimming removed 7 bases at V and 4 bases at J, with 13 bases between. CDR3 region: CASNRVGINEKLFF. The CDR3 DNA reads TGTGCCAGCAACAGAGTGGGGATTAATGAAAAACTGTTTTTT.

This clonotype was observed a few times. CDR3 DNA: TGTGCCAGCAGCGCTACAGGGGTGGGCTCCTACGAGCAGTACTTC. This translates into CASSATGVGSYEQYF. The chain couples TRBV9 to TRBJ2-7; 7 bases are shared with TRBD1. The CDR3 runs to 15 residues. The germline gives CDR1 SGDLS, CDR2 YYNGEE. The V gene end was trimmed by 3 bases and the J gene end by 0 bases; junction bases not matched to a gene: 6.

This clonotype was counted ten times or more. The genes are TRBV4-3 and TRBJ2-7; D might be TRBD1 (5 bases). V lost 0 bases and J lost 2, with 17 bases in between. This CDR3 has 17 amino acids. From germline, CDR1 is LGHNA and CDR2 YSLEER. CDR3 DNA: TGCGCCAGCAGCCAAGAGGGCTCTGGGGCAGGACCCTACGAGCAGTACTTC. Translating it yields CASSQEGSGAGPYEQYF.

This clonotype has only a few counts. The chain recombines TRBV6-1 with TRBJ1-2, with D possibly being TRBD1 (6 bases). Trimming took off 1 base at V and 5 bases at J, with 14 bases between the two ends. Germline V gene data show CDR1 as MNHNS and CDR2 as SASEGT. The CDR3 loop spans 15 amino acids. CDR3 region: CASSEGTAVGYGYTF. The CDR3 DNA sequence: TGTGCCAGCAGTGAAGGGACAGCGGTGGGATATGGCTACACCTTC.

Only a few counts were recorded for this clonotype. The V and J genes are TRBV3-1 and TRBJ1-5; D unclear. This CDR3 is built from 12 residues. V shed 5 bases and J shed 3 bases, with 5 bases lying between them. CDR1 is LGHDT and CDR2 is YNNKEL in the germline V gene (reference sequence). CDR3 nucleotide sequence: TGTGCCAGCAGCGGTAACAATCAGCCCCAGCATTTT. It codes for CASSGNNQPQHF.

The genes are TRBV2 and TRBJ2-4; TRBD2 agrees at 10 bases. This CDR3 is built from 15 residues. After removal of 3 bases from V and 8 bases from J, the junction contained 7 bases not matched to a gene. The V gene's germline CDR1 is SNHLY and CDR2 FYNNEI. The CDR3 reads CASSDPSGGCDIQYF. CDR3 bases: TGTGCCAGCAGTGATCCTAGCGGGGGATGTGACATTCAGTACTTC.

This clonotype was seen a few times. The CDR3 is CASSIRTGSGELFF. As DNA, the CDR3 is TGTGCCAGCAGTATTCGGACAGGGTCCGGGGAGCTGTTTTTT. The genes are TRBV12-3 or TRBV12-4 and TRBJ2-2; 8 bases line up with TRBD1. V gave up 5 bases and J gave up 6 bases; unmatched junction bases: 5. This CDR3 is 14 amino acids long.

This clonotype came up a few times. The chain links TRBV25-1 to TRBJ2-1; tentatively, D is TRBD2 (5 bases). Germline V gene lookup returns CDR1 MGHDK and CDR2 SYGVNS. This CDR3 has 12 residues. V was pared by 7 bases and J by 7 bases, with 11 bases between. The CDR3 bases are TGTGCCAGCATGGCGGGTTGGAATGAGCAGTTCTTC. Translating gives CASMAGWNEQFF.

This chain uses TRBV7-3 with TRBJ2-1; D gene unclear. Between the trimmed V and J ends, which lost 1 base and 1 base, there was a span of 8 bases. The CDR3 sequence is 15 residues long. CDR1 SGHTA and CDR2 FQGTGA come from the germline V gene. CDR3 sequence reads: CASSLMGGSYNEQFF. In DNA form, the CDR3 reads TGTGCCAGCAGCTTAATGGGCGGATCCTACAATGAGCAGTTCTTC.

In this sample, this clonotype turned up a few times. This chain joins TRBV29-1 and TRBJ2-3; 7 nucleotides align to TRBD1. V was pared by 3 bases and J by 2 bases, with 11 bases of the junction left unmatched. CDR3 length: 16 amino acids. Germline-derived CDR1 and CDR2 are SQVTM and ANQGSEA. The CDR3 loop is CSVDGDRDSHTDTQYF. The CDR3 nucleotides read TGCAGCGTTGATGGGGACCGGGACAGCCACACAGATACGCAGTATTTT.

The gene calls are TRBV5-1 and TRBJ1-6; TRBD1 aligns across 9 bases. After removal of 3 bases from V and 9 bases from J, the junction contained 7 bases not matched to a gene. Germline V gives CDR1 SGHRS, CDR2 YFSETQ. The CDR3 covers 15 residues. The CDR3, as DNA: TGCGCCAGCAGCTCCGGGGGACAGGGAAGTTCACCCCTCCACTTT. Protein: CASSSGGQGSSPLHF.

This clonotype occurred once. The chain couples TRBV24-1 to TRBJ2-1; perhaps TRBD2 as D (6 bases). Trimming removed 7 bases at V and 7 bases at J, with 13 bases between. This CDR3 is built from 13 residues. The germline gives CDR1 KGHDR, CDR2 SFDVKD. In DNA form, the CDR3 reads TGTGCCACCAGGCCCGGGGGTCGAAATGAGCAGTTCTTC. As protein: CATRPGGRNEQFF.

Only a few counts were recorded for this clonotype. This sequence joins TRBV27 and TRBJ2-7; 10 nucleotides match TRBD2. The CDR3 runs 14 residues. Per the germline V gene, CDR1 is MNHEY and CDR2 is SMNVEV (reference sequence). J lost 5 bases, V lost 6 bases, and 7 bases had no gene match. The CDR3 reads CASSASGRINEQYF. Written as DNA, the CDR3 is TGTGCCAGCAGCGCTAGCGGGAGAATCAACGAGCAGTACTTC.

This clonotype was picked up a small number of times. The CDR3 DNA is TGTGCCAGCAGAATAGGGCTGGTGGATACGCAGTATTTT. It encodes CASRIGLVDTQYF. V and J are TRBV5-6 and TRBJ2-3, with D unresolved. Germline V gives CDR1 SGHDT, CDR2 YYEEEE. V lost 5 bases and J 6 bases, leaving 13 bases between the germline ends. The CDR3 totals 13 residues.

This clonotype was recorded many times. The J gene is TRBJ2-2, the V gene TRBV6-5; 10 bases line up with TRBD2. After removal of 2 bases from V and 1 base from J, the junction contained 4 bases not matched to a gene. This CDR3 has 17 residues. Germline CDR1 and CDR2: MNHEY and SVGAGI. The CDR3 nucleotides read TGTGCCAGCAGTTACGGGACTAGCGTCATGAACACCGGGGAGCTGTTTTTT. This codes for CASSYGTSVMNTGELFF.